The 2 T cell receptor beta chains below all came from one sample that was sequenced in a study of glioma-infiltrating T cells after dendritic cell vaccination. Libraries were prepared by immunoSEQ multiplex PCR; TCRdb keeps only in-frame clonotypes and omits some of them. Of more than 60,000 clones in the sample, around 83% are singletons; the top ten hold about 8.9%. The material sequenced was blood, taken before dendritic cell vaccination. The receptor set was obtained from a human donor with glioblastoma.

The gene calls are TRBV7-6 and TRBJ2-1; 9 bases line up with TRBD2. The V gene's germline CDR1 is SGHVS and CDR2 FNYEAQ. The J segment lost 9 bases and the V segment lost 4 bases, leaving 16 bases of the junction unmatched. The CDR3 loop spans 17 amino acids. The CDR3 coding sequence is TGTGCCAGCAGCTGGGGGGGTTCCGCGGGGGGGCCAGTTGAGCAGTTCTTC. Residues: CASSWGGSAGGPVEQFF.

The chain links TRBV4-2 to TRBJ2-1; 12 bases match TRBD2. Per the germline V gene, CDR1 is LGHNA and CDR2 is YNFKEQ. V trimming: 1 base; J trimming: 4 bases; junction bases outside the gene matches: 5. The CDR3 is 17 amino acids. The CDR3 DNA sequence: TGTGCCAGCAGCCAAGTCGCTAGCGGGGGGGGGTACAATGAGCAGTTCTTC. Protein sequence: CASSQVASGGGYNEQFF.